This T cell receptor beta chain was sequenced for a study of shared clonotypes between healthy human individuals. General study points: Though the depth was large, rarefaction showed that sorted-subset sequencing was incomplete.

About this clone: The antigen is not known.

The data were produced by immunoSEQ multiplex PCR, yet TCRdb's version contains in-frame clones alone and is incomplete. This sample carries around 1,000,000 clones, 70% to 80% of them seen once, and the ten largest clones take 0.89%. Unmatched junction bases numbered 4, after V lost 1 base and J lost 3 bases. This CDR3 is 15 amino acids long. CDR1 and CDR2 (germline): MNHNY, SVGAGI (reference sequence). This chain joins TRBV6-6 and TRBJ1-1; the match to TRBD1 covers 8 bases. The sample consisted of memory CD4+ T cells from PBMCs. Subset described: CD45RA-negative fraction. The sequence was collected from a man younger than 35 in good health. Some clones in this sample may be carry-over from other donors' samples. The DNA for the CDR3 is TGTGCCAGCAGTTACTATCCGACAGGGGACACTGAAGCTTTCTTT. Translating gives CASSYYPTGDTEAFF.